The rows below give T cell receptor beta chains drawn from one sample of a study of PD-L1 blockade in urothelial cancer. Repertoires were generated with immunoSEQ multiplex PCR, while TCRdb's copy carries only in-frame clones and drops some. This table has about 48,000 clones, approximately 86% appearing once. The sequences come from PBMCs, collected around atezolizumab (anti-PD-L1) treatment. Source of these receptors: a man aged 55 to 70 with urothelial cancer. CDR3s include the opening cysteine and the closing phenylalanine or tryptophan. The D gene is left open where the match is weak. Rows give clone size only sometimes, using once, few, many, or a class for an expanded clone.

TRBD1 | NA | TRBJ2-1 | TRBV11-3 | CASSPRDREYNEQFF | TGTGCCAGCAGCCCCCGGGACAGGGAATACAATGAGCAGTTCTTC
TRBD1 | NA | TRBJ1-2 | TRBV5-4 | CASRGGQGGTYGYTF | TGTGCCAGCAGAGGTGGACAGGGGGGTACCTATGGCTACACCTTC
NA | NA | TRBJ2-7 | TRBV7-4 | CASSSKEAARLGYEQYF | TGTGCCAGCAGCTCAAAGGAAGCTGCCAGGTTAGGTTACGAGCAGTACTTC
NA | NA | TRBJ2-7 | TRBV11-3 | CASSPAKAPVRQYF | TGTGCCAGCAGCCCAGCGAAGGCCCCCGTAAGGCAGTACTTC
TRBD1 | NA | TRBJ1-5 | TRBV9 | CASSRADRGNQPQHF | TGTGCCAGCAGTCGAGCCGACAGGGGTAATCAGCCCCAGCATTTT
NA | once | TRBJ2-5 | TRBV5-1 | CASSLGRSQETQYF | TGCGCCAGCAGCTTGGGGCGGTCACAAGAGACCCAGTACTTC
NA | NA | TRBJ1-3 | TRBV2 | CAISDRLSGNTIYF | TGTGCCATTTCGGACAGACTCTCTGGAAACACCATATATTTT
NA | NA | TRBJ2-1 | TRBV29-1 | CSVGEAYNEQFF | TGCAGCGTTGGGGAGGCTTACAATGAGCAGTTCTTC
TRBD2 | once | TRBJ2-7 | TRBV12-5 | CASGLNVPGGFLDF | TGTGCTAGTGGTTTGAATGTTCCGGGGGGGTTTCTGGACTTC
NA | NA | TRBJ2-5 | TRBV19 | CASSIDSQGIQETQYF | TGTGCCAGTAGTATCGACTCCCAGGGAATCCAAGAGACCCAGTACTTC
TRBD1 | NA | TRBJ2-7 | TRBV2 | CASKPDRVPYEQYF | TGTGCCAGCAAGCCCGACAGGGTTCCCTACGAGCAGTACTTC
NA | NA | TRBJ1-2 | TRBV4-1 | CASSQGVRDYGYTF | TGCGCCAGCAGCCAAGGAGTCAGGGACTATGGCTACACCTTC
TRBD1 | NA | TRBJ2-5 | TRBV11-1 | CASSSTGLETQYF | TGTGCCAGCAGTTCGACAGGGTTGGAGACCCAGTACTTC
TRBD1 | NA | TRBJ1-2 | TRBV20-1 | CSARQGAGYTF | TGCAGTGCTAGACAGGGGGCGGGCTACACCTTC
NA | NA | TRBJ1-4 | TRBV5-4 | CASSPGAGGQTNEKLFF | TGTGCCAGCAGCCCGGGGGCGGGGGGGCAAACTAATGAAAAACTGTTTTTT
NA | NA | TRBJ1-1 | TRBV7-6 | CASSLVSETEAFF | TGTGCCAGCAGCTTAGTTTCGGAGACTGAAGCTTTCTTT
NA | NA | TRBJ2-3 | TRBV4-1 | CASSHTGLGDTQYF | TGCGCCAGCAGCCATACAGGGCTGGGGGATACGCAGTATTTT
NA | once | TRBJ2-3 | TRBV30 | CAWSVLGPTDTQYF | TGTGCCTGGAGTGTACTAGGCCCCACAGATACGCAGTATTTT
NA | NA | TRBJ1-5 | TRBV7-2 | CASSLVDQRNQPQHF | TGTGCCAGCAGCTTAGTAGATCAGCGAAATCAGCCCCAGCATTTT
NA | NA | TRBJ1-4 | TRBV5-6 | CASRTRATNEKLFF | TGTGCCAGCAGGACTCGCGCAACTAATGAAAAACTGTTTTTT
TRBD1 | once | TRBJ1-6 | TRBV19 | CASSSLDRGSPLHF | TGTGCCAGTAGTAGTCTGGACAGGGGTTCACCCCTCCACTTT
NA | NA | TRBJ1-5 | TRBV27 | CASRASGKDQPQHF | TGTGCCAGCAGGGCGTCGGGGAAAGATCAGCCCCAGCATTTT
TRBD2 | NA | TRBJ2-2 | TRBV6-5 | CASSYLAGVNTGELFF | TGTGCCAGCAGTTACCTTGCGGGGGTGAACACCGGGGAGCTGTTTTTT